This T cell receptor beta chain originates from a study of T cell responses to AZD1222 COVID-19 vaccine. The sample holds one count of this clone. Its antigen remains unidentified. Study-level points and caveats: In a largely white British group with more females than males, clonal diversity was possibly underestimated.

The germline gives CDR1 LNHDA, CDR2 SQIVND (reference sequence). The ends lost 3 bases at V and 2 bases at J; junction bases unmatched: 3. This CDR3 contains 14 residues. Clones were sequenced by immunoSEQ multiplex PCR, and TCRdb holds only the in-frame ones, with some missing. The sample lists tens of thousands of clones, approximately 88% seen once, with 14% to 15% in the top ten. The rearrangement links TRBV19 to TRBJ2-7; 8 nucleotides line up with TRBD1. This TCR was sampled from an adult in good health. Specimen: peripheral blood, collected on day 0 of AZD1222 vaccination. CDR3 sequence reads: CASSMTGAPYEQYF. Here the CDR3 DNA reads TGTGCCAGTAGTATGACAGGGGCACCCTACGAGCAGTACTTC.